The T cell receptor beta chain described here comes from a study of spatial heterogeneity in lung cancer. Time point specified: sample taken at primary tumor resection. Sequencing of whole RNA from tumor, nontumor lung or frozen PBMC involved no sorting. The donors were more than 70 patients with non-small cell lung cancer that was early-stage and untreated. Germline CDR1 is SGHNT and CDR2 is YYREEE (reference sequence). V was shortened by 0 bases and J by 0 bases, with 7 bases between the two germline ends. CDR3 size: 14 residues. A word on this clonotype: Its specificity is not known. In a library made to pick up alpha chains, this beta chain is a stray read with a size that means little.

General observations from the study: Resection blood, more than follow-up blood, showed ubiquitous expanded tumor TCRs.

MiXCR, applied by TCRdb to the 5' RACE reads, yields one record per CDR3 protein. The repertoire holds approximately 4,600 distinct CDR3 sequences, with about a third as singletons. V usage is TRBV5-4 and J usage is TRBJ2-7; D might be TRBD1 or TRBD2, each matching 5 bases. The input for sequencing was PBMCs, taken at surgery. The source is a male donor with early-stage non-small cell lung cancer. CDR3 residues: CASSLGGASYEQYF. CDR3 nucleotides: TGTGCCAGCAGCTTGGGAGGGGCCTCCTACGAGCAGTACTTC.